This TCR beta chain was found in a study of circulating and synovial CD4+ cells in juvenile arthritis. Study-level findings and limits: These blood cells shared more CDR3 sequences with synovium than bulk blood. Diversity here was lower than in bulk blood CD4 cells. CPL versus bulk CD4 samples: T cell genome counts differed by at least an order of magnitude.

The table came from immunoSEQ multiplex PCR; TCRdb's copy has only in-frame clones and leaves some out. The sample has about 16,000 clones, under 95% seen once. The V segment lost 4 bases and the J segment 6 bases; nucleotides outside the gene matches: 10. Germline V CDR1 and CDR2: SGDLS, YYNGEE. CDR3 length: 15 residues. A few counts support this clone. The antigen remains undetermined. Patients with active juvenile idiopathic arthritis donated these samples. The material sequenced was CD4+ T cells from blood. The V call is TRBV9, the J call TRBJ2-1; 7 bases are a match to TRBD2. The clonotype originates from a human donor with juvenile idiopathic arthritis. As DNA, the CDR3 is TGTGCCAGCAGCCCCGGACTAGGGTTGCGCAATGAGCAGTTCTTC. As protein: CASSPGLGLRNEQFF.